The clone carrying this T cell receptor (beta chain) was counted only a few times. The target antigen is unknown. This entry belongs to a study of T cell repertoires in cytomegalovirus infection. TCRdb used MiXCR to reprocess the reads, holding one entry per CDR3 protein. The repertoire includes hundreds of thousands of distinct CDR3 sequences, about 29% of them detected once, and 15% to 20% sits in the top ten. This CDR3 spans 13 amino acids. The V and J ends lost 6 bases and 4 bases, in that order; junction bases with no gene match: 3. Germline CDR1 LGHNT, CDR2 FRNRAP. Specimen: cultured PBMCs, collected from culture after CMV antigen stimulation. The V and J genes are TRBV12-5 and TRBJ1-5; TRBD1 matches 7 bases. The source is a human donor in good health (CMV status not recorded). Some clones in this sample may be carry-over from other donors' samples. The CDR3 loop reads CASGLQGNQPQHF. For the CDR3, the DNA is TGTGCTAGTGGCCTACAGGGGAATCAGCCCCAGCATTTT.